This T cell receptor (beta chain) is from a study of T cells in localized non-small cell lung cancer. Study-wide points: Compared with tumor, uninvolved adjacent lung displayed greater T cell clonality, ranking highest overall.

This clone has only one observation. The antigen is undetermined. The repertoire was sequenced with immunoSEQ multiplex PCR; TCRdb's copy has only in-frame clones and lacks some. The data hold over 20,000 clones, with more than 85% observed a single time. The CDR3 has 13 residues. Trimming took 2 bases from V and 2 from J, leaving 7 bases between them. CDR1 is MNHEY and CDR2 is SVGAGI in the germline V gene. This receptor was identified in a man between 40 and 75 years old with stage III squamous cell lung carcinoma. Specimen: peripheral blood, collected before any cancer treatment. The V gene is TRBV6-5, the J gene TRBJ2-7; the D gene could be TRBD1 or TRBD2 (5 bases each). CDR3 protein: CASSYRGAYEQYF. In DNA form, the CDR3 reads TGTGCCAGCAGTTACAGGGGAGCCTACGAGCAGTACTTC.